Sequencing of this T cell receptor (beta chain) was carried out in a study of control samples from healthy donors and cancer patients. The length of the CDR3 is 15 residues. The V and J ends lost 0 bases and 1 base respectively, with 7 bases between them. Germline V gene sequence: CDR1 SGHKS, CDR2 YYEKEE (reference sequence). The repertoire was sequenced with immunoSEQ multiplex PCR; TCRdb's copy has only in-frame clones and lacks some. The data show 260,000 or so clones, roughly four fifths seen once. The rearrangement uses TRBV5-5 and TRBJ2-2; the D is unclear. The sample was PBMCs. This clonotype originated in a woman aged 55-70 years with lung cancer. The CDR3, as DNA: TGTGCCAGCAGCTTGGTGGACCGGAACACCGGGGAGCTGTTTTTT. Encoded protein: CASSLVDRNTGELFF.